This TCR beta chain was identified during a study of T cells after yellow fever vaccination (dated 2019 in TCRdb). A note on the overall study: Libraries from fractions with low cell numbers were prepared with the SMART-Seq v4 Ultra Low Input RNA kit. To follow T-cell clones before and after both primary and booster YFV17D yellow fever vaccination, bulk TCR alpha and beta repertoires underwent longitudinal sequencing. Two healthy male donors, one aged 18 to 30 and one aged 30 to 40 years, were included in the cohort. Blood was collected at multiple timepoints before and after primary and secondary immunization, and bulk PBMC replicates and cell subsets were isolated.

The meaning of the sample's treatment or condition label: live attenuated yellow fever vaccine strain. PBMCs were isolated from peripheral blood using a standard Ficoll-Paque protocol. CD4 and CD8 T-cell fractions were isolated with Dynabeads CD4 and CD8 positive selection kits. RNA was extracted with TriZol from bulk PBMCs, CD4 and CD8 fractions, and dextramer-positive and dextramer-negative fractions. This clonotype was counted only a few times. Its antigen target is currently unknown. No much larger clone exists at a distance of one base, and base qualities are not known. Overall results and qualifications from the work: Computational filtering was needed because FACS-sorted repertoires could contain abundant contaminating clonotypes from the bulk population. The study included only a couple of donors, which limits how far the findings can be generalized. Compared with the primary T-cell response, the secondary T-cell response was faster but weaker, reaching its peak on day 5 rather than on day 15. A small share of clonotypes was detected in both CD4 and CD8 compartments, with the overlap likely arising from convergent recombination. Most clones expanded after primary vaccination (96% of CD4 and around 88% of CD8) were re-detected after the booster, suggesting that broad memory maintenance occurred.

TCR cDNA was synthesized by 5'RACE template switching, which introduced a universal primer site and unique molecular identifiers. cDNA synthesis was primed from both the TCR alpha and TCR beta constant segments. Library amplification involved two PCR steps, and the second step added sample barcodes and sequencing adapters. Sequencing of libraries was performed on Illumina HiSeq 2500 (2x100 bp) or NovaSeq (2x150 bp). Concerning the study's data processing: Demultiplexing of reads and collapsing into UMI consensus sequences were performed with MIGEC, and V(D)J alignment was carried out with MiXCR. Vaccine-responding clonotypes were defined with edgeR using replicate PBMC samples, requiring FDR below 0.01 and a log2 fold change above 5 up to day 15. CD4 or CD8 identity was assigned to each bulk clonotype according to whether the clonotype was present at higher abundance in the sequenced CD4 repertoire or the sequenced CD8 repertoire. Through fastp at Q25 and MiXCR, TCRdb rebuilt clones from the public reads, retaining in-frame beta chains. Identical CDR3 proteins give one entry, which carries the most common genes and DNA. TCRdb, rather than the study authors, made the V and J calls. This sample gives 200,000 or so distinct CDR3 sequences in total; roughly 6.8% of them show up just once. Around 1.1% of the sample lies in the top ten.

CDR3 length: 16 amino acids, cysteine to phenylalanine. Only the CDR3 region is kept as DNA, spanning 48 bases read in frame from base 1. A distance of 11 bases separates the germline ends of V and J, which lose 0 bases and 2 bases respectively. The chain is encoded by TRBV23-1 joined to TRBJ1-5; TRBD1 is perhaps the D gene, given 5 matching bases. TRBV23-1 belongs to the ORF category, with a function that is uncertain. The clonotype was recovered from a man aged 25 to 40 who received the YFV17D yellow fever vaccine. The sequencing used CD4+ T cells sorted from PBMCs, collected on the day of the yellow fever booster vaccination. The CDR3 loop reads CASSQSVSGCNQPQHF. The nucleotide sequence reads as follows: TGCGCCAGCAGTCAATCAGTTTCAGGGTGCAATCAGCCCCAGCATTTT.